This T cell receptor beta chain originates from a study of blood T cell repertoires in COVID-19. The wider study: Sources were T cells, B-cell-depleted T cells, or PBMCs; the material itself was cDNA or gDNA.

Assay used: immunoSEQ multiplex PCR; TCRdb lists only in-frame clones, some missing. The sample includes around 270,000 clones, around 82% of them seen just once. The sample comprised peripheral blood. The receptor comes from a person aged 70 to 85 with COVID-19, enrolled during active disease.

The CDR3 sequence: CASSRLGGGHNTGELFF. CDR3 sequence (DNA): TGTGCCAGCAGCCGCCTGGGGGGGGGCCATAACACCGGGGAGCTGTTTTTT. The V call is TRBV7-8, the J call TRBJ2-2; weak D call: TRBD2 (7 bases). Per the germline V gene, CDR1 is SGHVS and CDR2 is FQNEAQ. Trimming stripped 5 bases from V and 2 bases from J, with 18 bases between. The CDR3 is 17 amino acids.